This T cell receptor beta chain came from a study of T-cell memory formation after mild COVID-19. TCRdb used MiXCR to reprocess the 5' RACE reads, holding one entry per CDR3 protein. The sample contains 110,000 or so distinct CDR3 sequences, 22% of which appear only once. There are 14 residues in the CDR3. Germline V gene data show CDR1 as SGHTA and CDR2 as FQGTGA. Trimming cost V 2 bases and J 1 base, with 7 bases left between them. The sequenced sample was PBMCs or a T cell subset sorted from them (not recorded which). The source of this sequence is a young man who had mild COVID-19 (a few samples of this study predate the infection). Cell type and time point are not known. V usage is TRBV7-3 and J usage is TRBJ2-3; TRBD2 might be the D (5 bases). In nucleotides, the CDR3 is TGTGCCAGCAGCTTAGACGGGGGCACAGATACGCAGTATTTT. Translated: CASSLDGGTDTQYF.